Each of the 31 T cell receptor beta chains below was sequenced from the same sample in a study of CD8+ T cells in alopecia areata. Once RNA had been extracted, it was reverse transcribed into cDNA to act as the sequencing template. Data came from immunoSEQ multiplex PCR; TCRdb stores just in-frame clones and leaves some out. The table lists 100,000 to 150,000 clones, under 40% of them singletons. The specimen sequenced was CD4+ T cells sorted from blood. These receptors all come from a human donor with alopecia areata.

This clone came up a few times. The DNA of the CDR3 is TGCGCCAGCAGCTTGGGACAGGATGTCCCTGAAGCTTTCTTT. Protein: CASSLGQDVPEAFF. The chain employs TRBV5-1 and TRBJ1-1, with D maybe TRBD1 (6 bases). Trimming removed 0 bases from V and 6 bases from J, with 12 bases in between. The germline gives CDR1 SGHRS, CDR2 YFSETQ. This CDR3 has 14 residues.

The rearrangement joins TRBV2 to TRBJ1-5; perhaps TRBD1 as D (6 bases). Germline V gene data show CDR1 as SNHLY and CDR2 as FYNNEI. The ends were cut back, 7 bases at V and 1 base at J, with 11 bases in the middle. The CDR3 is 14 amino acids. CDR3 sequence: CASTVTGSNQPQHF. The CDR3 bases are TGTGCCAGCACGGTTACAGGGAGCAATCAGCCCCAGCATTTT.

This clone was observed a few times. The V call is TRBV29-1, the J call TRBJ1-1; tentatively, D is TRBD1 (5 bases). This CDR3 is 14 amino acids long. From germline, CDR1 is SQVTM and CDR2 ANQGSEA. The V end lost 6 bases, the J end lost 0 bases, and 14 bases lay between the germline ends. The CDR3 here is CSVGTGTLNTEAFF. CDR3 nucleotide sequence: TGCAGCGTGGGAACGGGGACCTTGAACACTGAAGCTTTCTTT.

The chain uses TRBV11-2 and TRBJ2-7, with 9 bases that match TRBD1. With V trimmed by 5 bases and J by 4 bases, 6 bases remained unmatched. This CDR3 spans 14 amino acids. The germline V gene encodes CDR1 SGHAT and CDR2 FQNNGV. The chain's CDR3 is CASSQTGGPYEQYF. CDR3 in DNA: TGTGCCAGCAGCCAGACAGGGGGTCCATACGAGCAGTACTTC.

As for this clone: The sample has other DNA sequences that encode this CDR3 too. The chain combines TRBV5-1 with TRBJ2-2; D gene unclear. The CDR3 is 12 residues long. Trimming took 4 bases from V and 2 from J, leaving 3 bases between them. Germline-derived CDR1 and CDR2 are SGHRS and YFSETQ. In nucleotides, the CDR3 is TGCGCCAGCAGCCTTAACACCGGGGAGCTGTTTTTT. Its protein is CASSLNTGELFF.

V is TRBV20-1 and J is TRBJ2-1, with D perhaps matching TRBD2 (6 bases). The CDR3 runs 11 residues. The germline gives CDR1 DFQATT, CDR2 SNEGSKA (reference sequence). Trimming took off 8 bases at V and 7 bases at J, with 12 bases between the two ends. The CDR3 coding sequence is TGCAGTTCGACTAGGCCTAATGAGCAGTTCTTC. Protein sequence: CSSTRPNEQFF.

This clone came up once. The chain links TRBV6-6 to TRBJ2-3, with 10 bases that match TRBD2. Germline V gene sequence: CDR1 MNHNY, CDR2 SVGAGI (reference sequence). V lost 7 bases and J lost 5; bases outside the gene matches: 3. CDR3 length: 13 amino acids. CDR3 bases: TGTGCCAGCACCCCTAGCGGGGGAGATACGCAGTATTTT. Its protein is CASTPSGGDTQYF.

This clone was seen only a few times. The chain joins TRBV7-2 to TRBJ2-3, with a tentative D call TRBD2 (7 bases). Germline CDR1 is SGHTA and CDR2 is FQGNSA. This CDR3 contains 15 residues. V was cut by 5 bases and J by 6 bases, with 18 bases left in between. The CDR3 sequence: CASSGSGLTGDTQYF. In nucleotides, the CDR3 is TGTGCCAGCAGCGGTAGCGGGCTTACAGGGGATACGCAGTATTTT.

V is TRBV12-5 and J is TRBJ1-5; D is undetermined. This CDR3 contains 13 residues. The V gene lost 6 bases and the J gene lost 7 bases, with 13 bases spanning the gap. Germline-derived CDR1 and CDR2 are LGHNT and FRNRAP. CDR3 nucleotide sequence: TGTGCTAGTGGGCAACCCCCTTACCAGCCCCAGCATTTT. This gives the protein CASGQPPYQPQHF.

This clone was observed at least ten times. The CDR3 protein is CAWSTRLRDTQYF. CDR3 DNA sequence: TGTGCCTGGAGCACCCGACTGCGGGATACGCAGTATTTT. The rearrangement links TRBV30 to TRBJ2-3; D is undetermined. The ends were cut back, 3 bases at V and 6 bases at J, with 13 bases in the middle. Germline V gives CDR1 GTSNPN, CDR2 SVGIG (reference sequence). There are 13 residues in the CDR3. Complete variable domain (other parts from reference TRBV30 and TRBJ2-3): SQTIHQWPATLVQPVGSPLSLECTVEGTSNPNLYWYRQAAGRGLQLLFYSVGIGQISSEVPQNLSASRPQDRQFILSSKKLLLSDSGFYLCAWSTRLRDTQYFGPGTRLTVL.

This chain uses TRBV5-1 with TRBJ2-5; the match to TRBD2 covers 8 bases. The V segment lost 4 bases and the J segment 2 bases; nucleotides outside the gene matches: 7. From germline, CDR1 is SGHRS and CDR2 YFSETQ. There are 15 residues in the CDR3. The CDR3 DNA reads as TGCGCCAGCAGCCCACTAGCGGCGACTCAAGAGACCCAGTACTTC. It specifies CASSPLAATQETQYF.

This clone was seen a handful of times. This rearrangement joins TRBV30 to TRBJ2-7, with 10 nucleotides matching TRBD2. The CDR3 totals 14 residues. Trimming removed 7 bases from V and 1 base from J; junction bases left unmatched: 7. CDR1 and CDR2 (germline): GTSNPN, SVGIG (reference sequence). The CDR3 region is CASVLAGASYEQYF. CDR3 DNA sequence: TGTGCCTCAGTCCTAGCGGGAGCGTCCTACGAGCAGTACTTC.

This clone turned up a few times. The chain joins TRBV30 to TRBJ2-1; a possible D gene is TRBD2 (6 bases). Germline-derived CDR1 and CDR2 are GTSNPN and SVGIG (reference sequence). Trimming took 3 bases from V and 4 from J, leaving 13 bases between them. The CDR3 contains 14 residues. The CDR3 DNA reads TGTGCCTGGAGGGCGGGGAACAATTACAATGAGCAGTTCTTC. This encodes CAWRAGNNYNEQFF.

In this sample, this clone turned up a few times. V and J are TRBV5-4 and TRBJ2-3; 9 positions agree with TRBD2. CDR3 length: 15 residues. Trimming removed 4 bases from V and 2 bases from J; junction bases left unmatched: 5. Germline CDR1 is SGHNT and CDR2 is YYREEE (reference sequence). The CDR3 nucleotides are TGTGCCAGCAGCCGGACTAGCGAAAACACAGATACGCAGTATTTT. Encoded protein: CASSRTSENTDTQYF. Variable domain in full (rest from reference TRBV5-4 and TRBJ2-3): ETGVTQSPTHLIKTRGQQVTLRCSSQSGHNTVSWYQQALGQGPQFIFQYYREEENGRGNFPPRFSGLQFPNYSSELNVNALELDDSALYLCASSRTSENTDTQYFGPGTRLTVL.

This clone was detected once. The DNA for the CDR3 is TGCAGCGTTGAGGGGGGTGCTCGGGACTATGGCTACACCTTC. Translating it yields CSVEGGARDYGYTF. The chain carries TRBV29-1 and TRBJ1-2, with D perhaps TRBD1 (5 bases). Trimming removed 3 bases from V and 3 bases from J, with 14 bases in between. The CDR3 runs to 14 residues. In germline, CDR1 is SQVTM, CDR2 ANQGSEA.

There are a few counts of this clone. J is TRBJ2-4 and V is TRBV29-1, with unresolved D. V gave up 2 bases and J gave up 2 bases, with 7 bases separating them. Germline CDR1 and CDR2: SQVTM and ANQGSEA. This CDR3 has 13 amino acids. CDR3 amino acids: CSVEWGTKNIQYF. The CDR3 DNA reads as TGCAGCGTTGAATGGGGTACCAAAAACATTCAGTACTTC.

This chain links TRBV20-1 with TRBJ2-3; no firm D call. This CDR3 has 11 amino acids. Between the trimmed V and J ends, which lost 7 bases and 1 base, there was a span of 6 bases. Germline CDR1 reads DFQATT; CDR2 reads SNEGSKA (reference sequence). CDR3 DNA: TGCAGTGAGGCGGGCACAGATACGCAGTATTTT. Translated, it gives CSEAGTDTQYF.

J is TRBJ2-7 and V is TRBV6-5, with D unresolved. The CDR3 length is 11 residues. CDR1 is MNHEY, CDR2 SVGAGI, per germline. The V end was cut by 5 bases, the J end by 7 bases, with 9 bases between. CDR3 sequence reads: CASSPLKEQYF. The CDR3 DNA reads TGTGCCAGCAGTCCCCTCAAGGAGCAGTACTTC.

The table lists this clone with a few counts. This sequence joins TRBV4-2 and TRBJ2-7; 9 positions agree with TRBD1. V was pared by 1 base and J by 5 bases, with 3 bases of the junction left unmatched. The CDR3 is 14 amino acids. CDR1 and CDR2 from the germline V gene are LGHNA and YNFKEQ. The CDR3 nucleotides are TGTGCCAGCAGCCAAGGGGGACAGGGCGACGAGCAGTACTTC. Its protein is CASSQGGQGDEQYF.

The chain joins TRBV6-5 to TRBJ2-7; D perhaps matches TRBD1 (5 bases). CDR1 is MNHEY and CDR2 is SVGAGI in the germline V gene. This CDR3 is built from 13 residues. Trimming shortened V by 6 bases and J by 1 base, and 10 bases separated the two germline ends. For the CDR3, the DNA is TGTGCCAGCAGAAACCCAGGGTCCTACGAGCAGTACTTC. This translates into CASRNPGSYEQYF.

The chain combines TRBV14 with TRBJ2-2; TRBD2 agrees at 13 bases. The CDR3 covers 16 residues. Germline V gene lookup returns CDR1 SGHDN and CDR2 FVKESK. After removal of 4 bases from V and 5 bases from J, the junction contained 4 bases not matched to a gene. The CDR3 protein is CASSRTSGRLTGELFF. The CDR3 nucleotides are TGTGCCAGCAGCCGGACTAGCGGGAGACTTACCGGGGAGCTGTTTTTT. Combining the CDR3 with reference TRBV14 and TRBJ2-2 gives the whole variable domain EAGVTQFPSHSVIEKGQTVTLRCDPISGHDNLYWYRRVMGKEIKFLLHFVKESKQDESGMPNNRFLAERTGGTYSTLKVQPAELEDSGVYFCASSRTSGRLTGELFFGEGSRLTVL.

V is TRBV7-2 and J is TRBJ2-7, with TRBD2 matching over 12 bases. The germline V gene has CDR1 SGHTA and CDR2 FQGNSA. This CDR3 has 18 amino acids. The V gene end was trimmed by 2 bases and the J gene end by 0 bases; junction bases not matched to a gene: 8. The DNA of the CDR3 is TGTGCCAGCAGCTTACCACTGGGACTAGCGGGTCTCTCCTACGAGCAGTACTTC. As protein: CASSLPLGLAGLSYEQYF. The full variable domain, its missing parts supplied by reference TRBV7-2 and TRBJ2-7, is GAGVSQSPSNKVTEKGKDVELRCDPISGHTALYWYRQSLGQGLEFLIYFQGNSAPDKSGLPSDRFSAERTGGSVSTLTIQRTQQEDSAVYLCASSLPLGLAGLSYEQYFGPGTRLTVT.

This chain connects TRBV7-8 to TRBJ2-7; the D gene is possibly TRBD1 (5 bases). V gave up 1 base and J gave up 0 bases, with 7 bases separating them. The CDR3 totals 14 residues. Per the germline V gene, CDR1 is SGHVS and CDR2 is FQNEAQ. The CDR3 region has the DNA TGTGCCAGCAGCTTAGTTCAGGGCTCCTACGAGCAGTACTTC. Amino acids: CASSLVQGSYEQYF.

The chain links TRBV29-1 to TRBJ2-7, with a possible D match to TRBD1 (5 bases). Germline CDR1 SQVTM, CDR2 ANQGSEA. V lost 3 bases, J lost 2 bases, and 14 bases lay in between. The CDR3 totals 14 residues. The DNA of the CDR3 is TGCAGCGTTGACTGGCAGGGTTCCCCCTACGAGCAGTACTTC. This gives the protein CSVDWQGSPYEQYF.

The genes are TRBV29-1 and TRBJ2-2; D is unresolved. CDR1 and CDR2 (germline): SQVTM, ANQGSEA. The ends were cut back, 2 bases at V and 5 bases at J, with 6 bases in the middle. The CDR3 runs 12 residues. The CDR3 nucleotides read TGCAGCGTTGAACCCCCAACCGGGGAGCTGTTTTTT. Translating gives CSVEPPTGELFF.

The chain links TRBV6-6 to TRBJ2-2; D is ambiguous. Between the trimmed V and J ends, which lost 4 bases and 5 bases, there was a span of 5 bases. The germline CDR1 and CDR2 sequences are MNHNY and SVGAGI (reference sequence). There are 12 residues in the CDR3. CDR3 residues: CASSSWTGELFF. As DNA, the CDR3 is TGTGCCAGCAGTTCATGGACCGGGGAGCTGTTTTTT.

The chain uses TRBV7-2 and TRBJ2-5, with D perhaps matching TRBD1 (5 bases). V was pared by 3 bases and J by 4 bases, with 15 bases between. The CDR3 has 15 amino acids. Germline values: CDR1 SGHTA, CDR2 FQGNSA. The CDR3 reads CASSFPRTQGETQYF. The CDR3 nucleotides are TGTGCCAGCAGCTTCCCCCGGACGCAGGGAGAGACCCAGTACTTC.

This clone occurred a few times. This rearrangement joins TRBV7-2 to TRBJ2-5; 8 nucleotides align to TRBD2. Germline V gives CDR1 SGHTA, CDR2 FQGNSA. The V segment lost 0 bases and the J segment 3 bases; nucleotides outside the gene matches: 9. The CDR3 length is 17 residues. CDR3 region: CASSLARIGTREETQYF. The DNA for the CDR3 is TGTGCCAGCAGCTTAGCGAGGATAGGGACTAGAGAAGAGACCCAGTACTTC.

This clone has just a few counts. The rearrangement links TRBV29-1 to TRBJ2-7; 8 bases are shared with TRBD2. CDR3 length: 12 amino acids. Germline V lookup: CDR1 SQVTM, CDR2 ANQGSEA. Trimming at V came to 3 bases and at J to 5 bases, leaving 3 bases not matched to a gene. Written as DNA, the CDR3 is TGCAGCGTTGACCCCGGGGGGGACGAGCAGTACTTC. It translates to CSVDPGGDEQYF.

This chain joins TRBV30 and TRBJ1-2, with D unclear. CDR1 and CDR2 from the germline V gene are GTSNPN and SVGIG (reference sequence). The CDR3 loop spans 13 amino acids. Trimming pared 1 base from V and 4 bases from J, leaving 10 bases between. This chain's CDR3 is CAWSEGQTYGYTF. In nucleotides, the CDR3 is TGTGCCTGGAGTGAAGGGCAGACCTATGGCTACACCTTC.

The chain uses TRBV28 and TRBJ1-5, with TRBD1 identical over 7 bases. The CDR3 is made up of 17 amino acids. Germline V lookup: CDR1 MDHEN, CDR2 SYDVKM. V lost 3 bases and J lost 0; bases outside the gene matches: 8. The DNA of the CDR3 is TGTGCCAGCAGTTTTCCCCGACAGGGAAGTAGCAATCAGCCCCAGCATTTT. It yields the protein CASSFPRQGSSNQPQHF.